This T cell receptor beta chain was recovered during a study of cytomegalovirus exposure and HLA in healthy donors. Regarding the study as a whole: In a later analysis, donors in an Asian-associated ancestry cluster reportedly had fewer N-insertions in productive TCRs than the cohort mean. Clonal expansion was found to be greater in HLA-associated TCR beta chains than in equally common others in a later analysis.

In regard to this clone: The antigen remains undetermined.

The PCR had 60 Vbeta and 13 Jbeta primers. Profiling relied on immunoSEQ multiplex PCR, and the TCRdb table lists in-frame clones only, not all of them. This table holds around 150,000 clones, 80% found once. The CDR3 consists of 14 residues. Germline V gene lookup returns CDR1 SGHVS and CDR2 FNYEAQ. Trimming removed 5 bases from V and 0 bases from J, with 11 bases in between. The clonotype was recovered from a male donor in good health and CMV-seropositive. This chain links TRBV7-6 with TRBJ2-7, with D unresolved. Sequenced sample: PBMCs. The CDR3 loop reads CASSPPGSSYEQYF. CDR3 DNA: TGTGCCAGCAGCCCCCCCGGGTCCTCCTACGAGCAGTACTTC.